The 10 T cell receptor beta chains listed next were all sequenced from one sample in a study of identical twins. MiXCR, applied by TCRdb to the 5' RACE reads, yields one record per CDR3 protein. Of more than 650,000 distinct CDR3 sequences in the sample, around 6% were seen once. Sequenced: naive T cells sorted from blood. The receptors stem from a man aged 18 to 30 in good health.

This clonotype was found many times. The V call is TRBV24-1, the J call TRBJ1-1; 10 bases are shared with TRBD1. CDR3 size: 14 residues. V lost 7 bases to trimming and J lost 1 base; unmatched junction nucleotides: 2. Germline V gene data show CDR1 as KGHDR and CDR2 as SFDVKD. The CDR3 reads CATRGTGENTEAFF. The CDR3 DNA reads TGTGCCACCAGAGGGACAGGGGAGAACACTGAAGCTTTCTTT.

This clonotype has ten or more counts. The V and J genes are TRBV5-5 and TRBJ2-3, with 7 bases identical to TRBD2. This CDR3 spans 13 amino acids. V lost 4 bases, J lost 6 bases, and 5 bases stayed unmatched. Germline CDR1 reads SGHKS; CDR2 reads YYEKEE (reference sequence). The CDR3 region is CASSRTRWDTQYF. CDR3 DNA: TGTGCCAGCAGCCGGACTAGGTGGGATACGCAGTATTTT. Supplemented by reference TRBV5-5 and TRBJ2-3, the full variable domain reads DAGVTQSPTHLIKTRGQQVTLRCSPISGHKSVSWYQQVLGQGPQFIFQYYEKEERGRGNFPDRFSARQFPNYSSELNVNALLLGDSALYLCASSRTRWDTQYFGPGTRLTVL.

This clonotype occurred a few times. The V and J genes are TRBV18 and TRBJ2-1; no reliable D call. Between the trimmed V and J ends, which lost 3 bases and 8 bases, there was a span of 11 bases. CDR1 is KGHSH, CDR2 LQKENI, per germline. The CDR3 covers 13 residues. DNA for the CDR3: TGTGCCAGCTCACCCACGTCCATCGATGAGCAGTTCTTC. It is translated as CASSPTSIDEQFF. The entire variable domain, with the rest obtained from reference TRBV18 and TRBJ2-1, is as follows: NAGVMQNPRHLVRRRGQEARLRCSPMKGHSHVYWYRQLPEEGLKFMVYLQKENIIDESGMPKERFSAEFPKEGPSILRIQQVVRGDSAAYFCASSPTSIDEQFFGPGTRLTVL.

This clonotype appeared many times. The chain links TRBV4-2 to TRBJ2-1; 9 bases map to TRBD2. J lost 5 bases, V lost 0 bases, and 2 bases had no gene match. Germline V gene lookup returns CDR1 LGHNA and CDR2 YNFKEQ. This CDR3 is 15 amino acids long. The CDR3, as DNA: TGTGCCAGCAGCCAAGATAGCGGGAGAAACAATGAGCAGTTCTTC. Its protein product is CASSQDSGRNNEQFF.

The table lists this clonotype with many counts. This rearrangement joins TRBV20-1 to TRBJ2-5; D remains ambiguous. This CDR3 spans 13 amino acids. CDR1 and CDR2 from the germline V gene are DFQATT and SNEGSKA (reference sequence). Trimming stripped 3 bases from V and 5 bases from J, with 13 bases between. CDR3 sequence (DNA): TGCAGTGCTAGGTTTGGGGTTGCGGAGACCCAGTACTTC. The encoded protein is CSARFGVAETQYF.

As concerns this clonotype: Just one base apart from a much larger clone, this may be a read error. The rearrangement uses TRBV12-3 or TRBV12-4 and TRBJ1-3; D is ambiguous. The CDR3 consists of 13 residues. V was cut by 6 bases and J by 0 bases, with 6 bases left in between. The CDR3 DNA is TGTGCCAGCAGCCCCCGCTCTGGAAACACCATATATTTT. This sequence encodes CASSPRSGNTIYF.

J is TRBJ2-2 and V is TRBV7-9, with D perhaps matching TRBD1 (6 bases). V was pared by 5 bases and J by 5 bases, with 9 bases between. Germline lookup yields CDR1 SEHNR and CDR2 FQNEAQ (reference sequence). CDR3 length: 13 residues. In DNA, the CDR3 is TGTGCCAGCAGCGCAGGGGAGACCGGGGAGCTGTTTTTT. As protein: CASSAGETGELFF.

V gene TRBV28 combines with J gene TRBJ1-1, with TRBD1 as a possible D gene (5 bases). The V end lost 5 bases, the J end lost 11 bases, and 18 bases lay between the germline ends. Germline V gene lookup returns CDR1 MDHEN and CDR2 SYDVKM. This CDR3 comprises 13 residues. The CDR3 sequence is CASSLGGGWGAFF. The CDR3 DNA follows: TGTGCCAGCAGTCTGGGTGGGGGTTGGGGTGCTTTCTTT.

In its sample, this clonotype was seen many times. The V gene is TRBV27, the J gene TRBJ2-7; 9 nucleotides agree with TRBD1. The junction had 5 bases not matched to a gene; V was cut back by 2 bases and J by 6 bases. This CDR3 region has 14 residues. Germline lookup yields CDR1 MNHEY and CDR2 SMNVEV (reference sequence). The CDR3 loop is CASSLGTGNSEQYF. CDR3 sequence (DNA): TGTGCCAGCAGTTTAGGGACAGGGAATAGCGAGCAGTACTTC.

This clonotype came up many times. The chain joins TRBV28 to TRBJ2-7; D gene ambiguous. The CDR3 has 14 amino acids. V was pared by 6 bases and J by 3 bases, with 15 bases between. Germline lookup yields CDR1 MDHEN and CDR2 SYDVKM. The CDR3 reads CASRLATWSYEQYF. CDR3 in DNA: TGTGCCAGCAGACTGGCCACCTGGAGCTACGAGCAGTACTTC. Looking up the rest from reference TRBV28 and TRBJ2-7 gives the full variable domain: DVKVTQSSRYLVKRTGEKVFLECVQDMDHENMFWYRQDPGLGLRLIYFSYDVKMKEKGDIPEGYSVSREKKERFSLILESASTNQTSMYLCASRLATWSYEQYFGPGTRLTVT.